A selection of T cell receptor beta chains follows, all from one sample in a study of blood T cell repertoires in COVID-19. Clones were read by immunoSEQ multiplex PCR, and TCRdb kept only the in-frame ones, dropping some. The table includes 210,000 or so clones, 80% detected once. Sequencing used PBMCs or T cells enriched from blood (not recorded which). The receptors come from a man aged 30 to 39 with acute COVID-19. The conserved cysteine and the conserved F or W are not part of the CDR3 here. Each record gives: V gene, J gene, D gene, CDR3 protein. The D gene is left open where the match is weak.

TRBV12-5	TRBJ1-6	-	ASGFPSGLPNSPLH
TRBV2	TRBJ2-3	-	ASRQDLPSTDTQY
TRBV9	TRBJ2-5	TRBD2	ASSVAAGRAPFQETQY
TRBV12-3/TRBV12-4	TRBJ1-5	-	ASRRGNDQPQH
TRBV7-2	TRBJ2-3	-	ASSFFGSTDTQY
TRBV5-1	TRBJ2-7	-	ASSLEGAYEQY
TRBV5-1	TRBJ2-1	TRBD2	ASSTSTAGGSNEQF
TRBV2	TRBJ2-7	-	ASSATSYEQY
TRBV6-5	TRBJ2-7	-	ASSYQGYEQY
TRBV6-5	TRBJ2-7	-	ASLFRGSGEQY
TRBV5-4	TRBJ2-5	-	ASSLWEKETQY
TRBV19	TRBJ2-7	TRBD1	ASSPGTGDEQY
TRBV14	TRBJ2-7	TRBD1	ASSPFPGQQTATYEQY
TRBV7-9	TRBJ1-5	-	ASSLALEGKPQH